The rows below give T cell receptor beta chains drawn from one sample of a study of shared clonotypes between healthy human individuals. The assay was immunoSEQ multiplex PCR, and TCRdb's table has in-frame clones only and misses some. The data contain 2 million to 2.5 million clones, more than 85% of them singletons. The sequenced sample consisted of naive CD4+ T cells from PBMCs. These receptors all stem from a man in his late teens or twenties in good health. Some clones in this sample may be carry-over from other donors' samples. Each CDR3 is given with its conserved first and last residue. A D gene is named only where the DNA matches it firmly. Expanded clones are given a class, and other clones once, few, many or no size at all.

>TRBJ2-1|once|-|TRBV28
CASSLPETNYNEQFF
TGTGCCAGCAGCCTACCGGAGACTAACTACAATGAGCAGTTCTTC
>TRBJ1-4|-|-|TRBV2
CASSEASNEKLFF
TGTGCCAGCAGTGAAGCCAGTAATGAAAAACTGTTTTTT
>TRBJ2-5|-|-|TRBV9
CASSETGRVGRAQYF
TGTGCCAGCAGCGAGACAGGGAGGGTCGGAAGGGCCCAGTACTTC
>TRBJ2-3|-|-|TRBV7-9
CASSLLGGTIPDTQYF
TGTGCCAGCAGCTTACTTGGGGGGACCATACCAGATACGCAGTATTTT
>TRBJ1-5|-|-|TRBV27
CASSSSGSGQPQHF
TGTGCCAGCAGTTCCTCAGGGTCGGGTCAGCCCCAGCATTTT
>TRBJ2-2|-|-|TRBV25-1
CASSEGWTGELFF
TGTGCCAGCAGTGAGGGGTGGACCGGGGAGCTGTTTTTT
>TRBJ2-5|-|TRBD1|TRBV6-1
CASRWRTGPQETQYF
TGTGCCAGCAGATGGAGGACAGGGCCCCAAGAGACCCAGTACTTC
>TRBJ2-3|-|-|TRBV9
CASSLRDTQYF
TGTGCCAGCAGTTTAAGAGATACGCAGTATTTT
>TRBJ2-1|-|TRBD2|TRBV11-2
CASSSLAGAFFEQFF
TGTGCCAGCAGCTCGCTAGCGGGAGCGTTTTTTGAGCAGTTCTTC
>TRBJ2-2|-|-|TRBV7-3
CASSLIRPGGELFF
TGTGCCAGCAGCTTAATTCGTCCCGGGGGGGAGCTGTTTTTT
>TRBJ1-4|-|-|TRBV18
CASSPRGGNEKLFF
TGTGCCAGCTCCCCAAGGGGGGGTAATGAAAAACTGTTTTTT
>TRBJ1-5|-|TRBD1|TRBV6-6
CASSYARQGNQPQHF
TGTGCCAGCAGTTACGCAAGACAGGGGAATCAGCCCCAGCATTTT
>TRBJ2-1|-|-|TRBV5-1
CASSLIAVNEQFF
TGCGCCAGCAGCTTAATCGCCGTCAATGAGCAGTTCTTC
>TRBJ2-5|-|-|TRBV2
CASKIAQTALGTQYF
TGTGCCAGCAAAATAGCCCAAACTGCTCTCGGGACCCAGTACTTC
>TRBJ1-3|-|-|TRBV7-9
CASSLGITGNTIYF
TGTGCCAGCAGCTTAGGGATTACTGGAAACACCATATATTTT
>TRBJ1-3|-|TRBD1|TRBV5-1
CASSFNHRGTQGYGNTIYF
TGCGCCAGCAGCTTTAACCACAGGGGTACTCAAGGATATGGAAACACCATATATTTT
>TRBJ1-1|-|-|TRBV6-1
CASSEFAGVGTEAFF
TGTGCCAGCAGTGAATTCGCGGGGGTCGGCACTGAAGCTTTCTTT
>TRBJ1-2|-|TRBD1|TRBV5-6
CASSVDRGIWYGYTF
TGTGCCAGCAGCGTCGACAGGGGGATATGGTATGGCTACACCTTC
>TRBJ2-5|-|TRBD2|TRBV5-4
CASRNIGRKETQYF
TGTGCCAGCAGGAATATCGGGAGGAAGGAGACCCAGTACTTC
>TRBJ1-4|-|TRBD1|TRBV30
CAWGPLYRGHEKLFF
TGTGCCTGGGGGCCTCTATACAGGGGGCACGAAAAACTGTTTTTT
>TRBJ2-7|-|-|TRBV5-1
CAIPGRYEQYF
TGCGCGATCCCGGGTCGTTACGAGCAGTACTTC
>TRBJ2-1|-|TRBD2|TRBV5-1
CASSLAVSGSHNEQFF
TGCGCCAGCAGCTTGGCTGTTAGCGGGAGTCACAATGAGCAGTTCTTC
>TRBJ2-7|-|TRBD1|TRBV11-2
CASGSDRGRAEQYF
TGTGCCAGCGGTTCGGACAGGGGGCGAGCCGAGCAGTACTTC
>TRBJ2-3|-|-|TRBV4-1
CASSHPGATRDTQYF
TGCGCCAGCAGCCATCCCGGGGCCACTAGGGATACGCAGTATTTT
>TRBJ2-1|-|TRBD2|TRBV27
CASSFSSGTSGSNEQFF
TGTGCCAGCAGTTTTTCCTCCGGGACTAGCGGGAGCAATGAGCAGTTCTTC
>TRBJ1-1|-|TRBD1|TRBV4-1
CASSQDGWTGIEAFF
TGCGCCAGCAGCCAAGATGGGTGGACAGGGATTGAAGCTTTCTTT
>TRBJ2-5|-|-|TRBV30
CAWRGASEAQYF
TGTGCCTGGCGTGGGGCTAGTGAAGCCCAGTACTTC
>TRBJ1-2|-|TRBD1|TRBV19
CASNPGQGNYGYTF
TGTGCCAGTAATCCGGGACAGGGTAACTATGGCTACACCTTC
>TRBJ1-3|-|TRBD1|TRBV18
CASSPVSEGAIGNTIYF
TGTGCCAGCTCACCCGTGAGTGAGGGGGCTATTGGAAACACCATATATTTT
>TRBJ2-5|once|-|TRBV27
CATKDEETQYF
TGTGCCACCAAGGACGAAGAGACCCAGTACTTC
>TRBJ2-5|once|TRBD1|TRBV2
CASRIGQGPPETQYF
TGTGCCAGCAGGATAGGACAGGGGCCCCCAGAGACCCAGTACTTC
>TRBJ1-1|few|-|TRBV19
CASRPYTNTEAFF
TGTGCCAGTCGCCCCTACACGAACACTGAAGCTTTCTTT
>TRBJ2-5|-|-|TRBV5-1
CASSSGQKETQYF
TGCGCCAGCAGCTCCGGACAGAAGGAGACCCAGTACTTC
>TRBJ1-1|-|TRBD1|TRBV5-1
CASSTGTGWAFF
TGCGCCAGCAGCACCGGGACAGGGTGGGCTTTCTTT
>TRBJ1-1|-|-|TRBV21-1
CASSKCGGDSAEAFF
TGTGCCAGCAGCAAATGCGGAGGAGATAGCGCTGAAGCTTTCTTT
>TRBJ2-7|-|TRBD1|TRBV15
CATSSGQGRQQYF
TGTGCCACCAGCAGTGGACAGGGGCGCCAGCAGTACTTC
>TRBJ2-7|once|-|TRBV29-1
CSVGRDRLGEQYF
TGCAGCGTTGGTAGGGATCGGTTGGGCGAGCAGTACTTC
>TRBJ2-1|-|-|TRBV5-1
CASSPGGVYNNEQFF
TGCGCCAGCAGCCCGGGTGGCGTTTATAACAATGAGCAGTTCTTC
>TRBJ2-1|-|TRBD1|TRBV19
CASGVDTGTGVMFF
TGTGCCAGTGGTGTTGACACCGGGACAGGGGTGATGTTCTTC
>TRBJ1-3|-|TRBD1|TRBV5-8
CASSLPGDSSGNTIYF
TGTGCCAGCAGCTTACCCGGGGACAGCTCTGGAAACACCATATATTTT
>TRBJ1-2|-|-|TRBV5-1
CASSRDRPYGYTF
TGCGCCAGCAGCCGAGACAGACCGTATGGCTACACCTTC
>TRBJ2-2|-|-|TRBV5-1
CASSFFPGELFF
TGCGCCAGCAGCTTTTTTCCCGGGGAGCTGTTTTTT
>TRBJ2-2|-|-|TRBV6-5
CASSYSPATGELFF
TGTGCCAGCAGTTACTCTCCGGCCACCGGGGAGCTGTTTTTT
>TRBJ1-2|few|-|TRBV7-8
CASSLVVEGYGYTF
TGTGCCAGCAGCTTAGTCGTGGAGGGCTATGGCTACACCTTC
>TRBJ1-1|once|-|TRBV9
CASSDGEGGEAFF
TGTGCCAGCAGCGACGGGGAAGGGGGTGAAGCTTTCTTT
>TRBJ2-5|once|-|TRBV10-3
CAISETMIETQYF
TGTGCCATCAGTGAAACAATGATAGAGACCCAGTACTTC